This T cell receptor (beta chain) was obtained from a study of T cell responses to AZD1222 COVID-19 vaccine. The wider study: Timing groups of about 4 and about 12 weeks for second doses were pooled. Regarding the study as a whole: In all cases, repertoires were sampled only after the peak T cell response. Nearly half of spike-specific TCRs reportedly target unmutated variant regions. Receipt of two AZD1222 doses was followed by a rise in Spike-specific TCR breadth and depth.

The CDR3 contains 14 residues. Germline V CDR1 and CDR2: LGHNA, YSLEER. Trimming removed 0 bases at V and 7 bases at J, with 11 bases between. This clone was counted between two and nine times. What it recognizes is unknown. Some clones are missing from TCRdb's copy, which holds only in-frame ones; the method was immunoSEQ multiplex PCR. The repertoire holds some 110,000 clones, with roughly four fifths as singletons. This chain joins TRBV4-3 and TRBJ2-3; tentative D call: TRBD1 (7 bases). The sequence derives from an adult in good health. The sequencing here drew on peripheral blood, taken on day 0 of AZD1222 vaccination. The CDR3 here is CASSQEQGRHTQYF. The CDR3 nucleotides read TGCGCCAGCAGCCAAGAACAGGGGAGGCATACGCAGTATTTT.